The present TCR beta chain was sequenced within a study of molecular identifiers for immune sequencing clone quantification (dated by TCRdb to 2017 to 2018). About the study as a whole: For a replicate experiment, RNA from roughly 18,000 or 92,000 naive CD8 T cells was divided into five aliquots, and four of the five aliquots were sequenced. CD8 T cells were used in a methods study to benchmark molecular-identifier clustering-based TCR repertoire sequencing (MIDCIRS) and TCR RNA copy counting.

Library generation was performed with PCR. Sequenced on an Illumina HiSeq 4000. Bulk TCR libraries were generated as previously described, with the TCR primers listed in Table S5 used. Purification of total RNA was performed with the Qiagen AllPrep DNA/RNA kit. Reads from multiple sequencing runs of the same library were pooled before analysis. Per the source publication's procedure: Reads were retained only if an exact TCR constant sequence was present, and the retained reads were trimmed to 150 nt and grouped according to their 12-nt molecular barcodes. Reads inside each barcode group were sub-clustered using a 15% Levenshtein threshold, and a quality-weighted consensus sequence was constructed for each RNA molecule. Non-functional sequences were filtered out, along with any lower-count sequence sitting one edit away from another sequence. Barcode sub-clusters with fewer than 20% of the maximum read count were removed, based on fitting two negative binomial distributions. TCRdb redid the processing of the public reads, applying fastp at Q25 and MiXCR, and retained in-frame beta chains. Each record represents a unique CDR3 protein, reported with the most common genes and DNA among its rows. None of the V and J calls come from the authors' own analysis; TCRdb made them. In this sample the table shows about 320,000 distinct CDR3 sequences, around 21% of which occur a single time. Clones ranked in the top ten supply approximately 0.8% of the sample.

The research as a whole found: Highly expanded clone sizes could be underestimated because identical TCR molecules may share a barcode. Without barcode sub-clustering, chimeric consensus sequences inflated TCR diversity; chimeras reached as high as 47%. Even against a background of some 920,000 naive CD8 T cells, spiked-in Jurkat TCR RNA amounting to a single cell's worth was reported to be detectable. Clones above 20 RNA copies held over 97% of molecules in CMV-specific effector cells but under 1% in naive cells. Naive libraries contained spiked-in Jurkat TCR RNA (approximately ten copies' worth), which is not part of the donor repertoire. Approximately 3.3 recovered TCR RNA copies per cell were obtained by modeling, versus roughly 10 by digital PCR, implying a capture efficiency of about 30%.

At the junction V is shortened by 6 bases and J by 4 bases, with 10 bases in between. From the cysteine up to the phenylalanine, the CDR3 has a length of 12 residues. Kept here is only the CDR3 DNA, which spans 36 bases and is read in frame from base 1. This clonotype was detected ten times or more. Its antigen is currently not known. Base qualities are not recorded, but no much larger clone differs from it by a single base. Libraries of naive CD8 T cells were generated from around 20,000 to 990,000 sorted cells, with 10%, 30% or 50% of the purified RNA used. Naive CD8 T cells were FACS-sorted as CD8+CD4-CCR7+CD45RA+ on a BD FACSAria II into RLT Plus buffer. Around 10 TCR copies' worth of Jurkat RNA were spiked into about 20,000-1,100,000 naive CD8 T cell samples to test detection sensitivity. CD8 T cells were enriched using RosetteSep CD8+ T Cell Enrichment Cocktail and Ficoll-Paque, and the enriched cells then underwent ACK red cell lysis.

This sequence uses TRBV12-3 or TRBV12-4 and TRBJ2-7; no D segment can be confidently identified. The sequenced material came from naive CD8+ T cells from blood, with Jurkat cell RNA spiked in. The intended sense of this specimen's cell subset or site label: FACS-sorted CD8+CD4-CCR7+CD45RA+ naive T cells. This TCR came from a human donor in good health. Some libraries in this study had Jurkat cell RNA spiked in. The sequence in DNA is TGTGCCAGCAGCCCGTTCCGGTACGAGCAGTACTTC. This sequence encodes CASSPFRYEQYF.